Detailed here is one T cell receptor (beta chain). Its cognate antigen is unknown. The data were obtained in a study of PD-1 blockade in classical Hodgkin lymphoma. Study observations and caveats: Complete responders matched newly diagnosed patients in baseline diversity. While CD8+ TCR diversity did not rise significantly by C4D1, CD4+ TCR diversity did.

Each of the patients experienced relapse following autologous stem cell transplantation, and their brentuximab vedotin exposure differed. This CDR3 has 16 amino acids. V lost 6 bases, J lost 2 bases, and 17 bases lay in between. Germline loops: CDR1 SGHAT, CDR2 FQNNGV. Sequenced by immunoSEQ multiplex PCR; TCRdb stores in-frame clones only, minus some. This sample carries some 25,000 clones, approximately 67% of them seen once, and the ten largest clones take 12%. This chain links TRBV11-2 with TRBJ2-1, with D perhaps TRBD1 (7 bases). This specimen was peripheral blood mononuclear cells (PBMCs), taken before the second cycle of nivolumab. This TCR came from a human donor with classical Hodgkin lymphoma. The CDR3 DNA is TGTGCCAGCAGTCCCGCAGGGGGGAGAGCCTACAATGAGCAGTTCTTC. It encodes CASSPAGGRAYNEQFF.